The text below deals with one TCR beta chain. What antigen it recognizes has not been identified. Base qualities are not at hand, and no much larger clone is one base apart. TCRbeta CDR3 regions were amplified from genomic DNA by means of the immunoSEQ Assay, a bias-controlled multiplex PCR. In the original analysis: Nucleated cell counts per sample were estimated from amplification of reference gene primers within the assay. Sequence reads were collapsed and filtered to measure the absolute abundance of every unique TCRbeta CDR3 rearrangement. For each sample, productive Simpson clonality was calculated by taking the square root of Simpson's diversity index across productive rearrangements. TCRdb retrieved this table from immuneACCESS and kept in-frame rearrangements only. Not all clones are present; in checked studies, unresolved V genes account for under half, and no reason is known for the remainder. D and trimming come from the DNA, and the V and J calls and clone size come from that table. In this sample the table shows approximately 210,000 clones, roughly 84% of which occur a single time. The ten biggest clones cover 10% to 13% of the sample.

These data are taken from a study of blood T cell repertoires in COVID-19 (dated by TCRdb to 2018 to 2020). Describing the broader study: The collaborator samples originated in the United States, Italy and Spain and spanned the acute and convalescent phases of COVID-19. The repertoires were released in a freely available public database meant as a resource for research on the immune response to SARS-CoV-2. Deeply sampled blood TCRbeta repertoires from subjects exposed to, actively infected with, or recovered from COVID-19 were included in the dataset. HLA class I and class II types, where available, came from metadata supplied by the sample provider rather than from assay-based typing. Samples came from the ongoing ImmuneRACE study (first 160 participants) plus 1,254 subjects from 6 global collaborators. Sample metadata almost always included a de-identified subject ID, COVID-19 status, age in years and sex. The material from the prospective study consisted of cDNA or gDNA derived from T cells, B-cell-depleted T cells, or PBMCs. Broader findings and caveats from the paper: The quantity of clinical and demographic metadata differed by source and by participant and was supplied without curation.

At one collaborating source in Seattle, patients were enrolled during active infection and were followed longitudinally through the course of disease. Each collaborating institution followed its own protocols to collect whole blood in K2EDTA tubes. For TCRbeta analysis, collaborators shipped samples as frozen whole blood, isolated PBMCs, or DNA extracted from either of those sample types. Trimming leaves V shorter by 2 bases and J shorter by 2 bases, with the junction holding 3 bases beyond the gene matches. Taken from cysteine to phenylalanine, the CDR3 has 14 residues. Just the 42-base CDR3 DNA is kept, in frame starting at base 1. CDR1 LGHNA and CDR2 YNFKEQ were looked up in the germline V gene.

This clonotype was obtained from an elderly woman with COVID-19, enrolled during active disease. Recombination linked TRBV4-2 to TRBJ2-7, with 7 bases aligning to TRBD1. Input material: peripheral blood. The DNA sequence is given as TGTGCCAGCAGCCAACGACAGGGCCCCTACGAGCAGTACTTC. Its translation reads: CASSQRQGPYEQYF.